Listed below are T cell receptor beta chains from one sample, sequenced in a study of OX40 agonist ivuxolimab in advanced cancers. Profiled with immunoSEQ multiplex PCR; TCRdb holds only in-frame clones, not every one. The repertoire has 75,000 to 100,000 clones, 91% of them found once; the top ten carry roughly 0.31%. This sample comprised CD4+ or CD8+ T cells sorted from blood, obtained in a trial of the OX40 agonist ivuxolimab. These receptors were collected from an adult with an advanced solid tumor such as melanoma, head and neck, liver or kidney cancer. CDR3s include the opening cysteine and the closing phenylalanine or tryptophan. Where a row states a size, it is once, few, many or the class of an expanded clone; other rows omit it.

J: TRBJ1-5; size: .; V: TRBV19; CDR3: CASRRGLNQPQHF
J: TRBJ2-5; size: once; V: TRBV5-1; CDR3: CASSPGTVEETQYF
J: TRBJ1-2; size: few; V: TRBV4-1; CDR3: CASSQAGRNYGYTF
J: TRBJ2-7; size: .; V: TRBV5-1; CDR3: CASSSGQGSYEQYF
J: TRBJ2-3; size: few; V: TRBV6-5; CDR3: CASSYSGAPTDTQYF
J: TRBJ1-5; size: .; V: TRBV9; CDR3: CASSVEVGAGNQPQHF
J: TRBJ2-5; size: .; V: TRBV21-1; CDR3: CASSDTAERPLETQYF
J: TRBJ2-3; size: .; V: TRBV7-9; CDR3: CASSLASGGTDTQYF
J: TRBJ1-1; size: .; V: TRBV15; CDR3: CATSSSGGSVTEAFF
J: TRBJ2-7; size: .; V: TRBV6-1; CDR3: CASSEGGGTEEQYF
J: TRBJ2-1; size: once; V: TRBV7-6; CDR3: CASSFTSGSEQFF
J: TRBJ2-1; size: .; V: TRBV4-3; CDR3: CASSQDWNSGRSSYNEQFF
J: TRBJ1-3; size: .; V: TRBV5-6; CDR3: CASSWTGSGNTIYF
J: TRBJ2-1; size: .; V: TRBV19; CDR3: CASSLLAGSYNEQFF
J: TRBJ1-1; size: once; V: TRBV2; CDR3: CASGDSTGAITEAFF
J: TRBJ1-6; size: .; V: TRBV11-2; CDR3: CASRRQGGSPLHF
J: TRBJ2-7; size: .; V: TRBV6-1; CDR3: CAPRVGVPYEQYF
J: TRBJ2-2; size: .; V: TRBV21-1; CDR3: CASSTQKGQGRVFKAGELFF
J: TRBJ1-1; size: few; V: TRBV18; CDR3: CASSPGANTEAFF
J: TRBJ2-7; size: .; V: TRBV11-2; CDR3: CASSKDQILSYEQYF
J: TRBJ2-2; size: .; V: TRBV7-2; CDR3: CASSLQGIGTGELFF
J: TRBJ2-7; size: once; V: TRBV27; CDR3: CASRTLAGGSEQYF
J: TRBJ1-2; size: .; V: TRBV28; CDR3: CAILGQNYGYTF
J: TRBJ2-5; size: .; V: TRBV18; CDR3: CASTQSSSDMETQYF
J: TRBJ1-5; size: .; V: TRBV28; CDR3: CASSLVSSSNQPQHF
J: TRBJ1-1; size: .; V: TRBV28; CDR3: CASSTLGGLGTEAFF
J: TRBJ1-2; size: .; V: TRBV7-2; CDR3: CASSLGQSERYTF
J: TRBJ2-1; size: .; V: TRBV19; CDR3: CASRIGTAYNEQFF
J: TRBJ2-2; size: .; V: TRBV7-2; CDR3: CASSLGVAGELFF
J: TRBJ2-2; size: .; V: TRBV28; CDR3: CASGRGDTGELFF
J: TRBJ2-7; size: .; V: TRBV7-9; CDR3: CASSAALGQGAYEQYF
J: TRBJ2-7; size: .; V: TRBV11-3; CDR3: CASSLAGIEQYF
J: TRBJ1-6; size: .; V: TRBV11-2; CDR3: CASTNTLSTGGHSPLHF
J: TRBJ2-2; size: .; V: TRBV7-9; CDR3: CASKTGRTGELFF
J: TRBJ2-7; size: .; V: TRBV2; CDR3: CASSEAPSYEQYF
J: TRBJ2-3; size: .; V: TRBV11-2; CDR3: CASSLGTGLMTDTQYF
J: TRBJ2-1; size: .; V: TRBV7-3; CDR3: CASSLDHVSYNEQFF
J: TRBJ2-7; size: .; V: TRBV4-3; CDR3: CASSQDPSSVEQYF
J: TRBJ1-2; size: .; V: TRBV21-1; CDR3: CASSKKIRGWTGKCGYTF
J: TRBJ2-3; size: .; V: TRBV5-4; CDR3: CASSKEVLASGPDTQYF
J: TRBJ2-1; size: .; V: TRBV19; CDR3: CASSIGKQTVIYNEQFF
J: TRBJ2-3; size: once; V: TRBV5-1; CDR3: CASSLRQGTDTQYF